One sample yielded the 23 T cell receptor beta chains listed below, sequenced in a study of T-cell reconstitution after alpha-beta-depleted transplantation in children. Preparing the TCRbeta library involved the use of unique molecular identifiers. Using its own MiXCR run on the PCR reads, TCRdb lists one record per CDR3 protein. Here the sample spans 900,000 or so distinct CDR3 sequences, roughly 15% being singletons. This sample comprised PBMCs, mostly from graft donor cells, obtained 360 days after TCRalphabeta/CD19-depleted stem cell transplant. The receptors originated from a male patient between 10 and 17 years old who had a stem cell transplant for acute lymphoblastic leukemia, so the T cells may come from the graft donor.

This clonotype was seen a handful of times. J is TRBJ2-7 and V is TRBV5-1, with D maybe TRBD1 (6 bases). Trimming shortened V by 2 bases and J by 4 bases, and 13 bases separated the two germline ends. The CDR3 is 14 residues long. Germline V gene sequence: CDR1 SGHRS, CDR2 YFSETQ. CDR3 region: CASSFKNQGYEQYF. The CDR3 nucleotides read TGCGCCAGCAGCTTCAAAAATCAGGGGTACGAGCAGTACTTC.

The sample holds a few counts of this clonotype. The chain has TRBV5-1 and TRBJ2-7; D remains unclear. V was cut by 1 base and J by 3 bases, with 8 bases left in between. The CDR3 length is 13 residues. Germline assignment: CDR1 SGHRS and CDR2 YFSETQ. CDR3 region: CASSLNILYEQYF. In DNA form, the CDR3 reads TGCGCCAGCAGCTTGAACATCCTCTACGAGCAGTACTTC.

The chain uses TRBV10-3 and TRBJ2-5; 8 positions agree with TRBD1. Germline assignment: CDR1 ENHRY and CDR2 SYGVKD. Trimming took 6 bases from V and 4 from J; bases not matched to a gene: 10. CDR3 length: 15 amino acids. The CDR3 DNA is TGTGCCATCAGCGCCGGACAGGGTAGAAGAGAGACCCAGTACTTC. It yields the protein CAISAGQGRRETQYF.

Only a few counts were recorded for this clonotype. J is TRBJ2-7 and V is TRBV18; 7 bases match TRBD1. J lost 6 bases, V lost 6 bases, and 8 bases had no gene match. This CDR3 spans 13 amino acids. CDR1 is KGHSH and CDR2 is LQKENI in the germline V gene. In nucleotides, the CDR3 is TGTGCCAGCTCGGCGGAGGCAGGGGGCGAGCAGTACTTC. This sequence encodes CASSAEAGGEQYF.

The chain links TRBV29-1 to TRBJ2-7; 15 bases align to TRBD2. With V trimmed by 6 bases and J by 2 bases, 2 bases remained unmatched. The germline V gene has CDR1 SQVTM and CDR2 ANQGSEA. CDR3 length equals 14 residues. For the CDR3, the DNA is TGCAGCGTACGGACTAGCGGGGGGGCCTACGAGCAGTACTTC. This sequence encodes CSVRTSGGAYEQYF.

This clonotype has only a few counts. The chain recombines TRBV5-1 with TRBJ1-2; possible D gene TRBD1, 5 bases. CDR3 length: 19 amino acids. Trimming pared 0 bases from V and 3 bases from J, leaving 24 bases between. The V gene's germline CDR1 is SGHRS and CDR2 YFSETQ. CDR3 DNA: TGCGCCAGCAGCTTGGGAGTGGGGCAAACTCCTAAATCTCACTATGGCTACACCTTC. Protein sequence: CASSLGVGQTPKSHYGYTF.

The genes are TRBV6-1 and TRBJ2-1, with D unresolved. Per germline, CDR1 MNHNS and CDR2 SASEGT. The V gene lost 2 bases and the J gene lost 5 bases, with 13 bases spanning the gap. The CDR3 is 15 amino acids. CDR3 nucleotide sequence: TGTGCCAGCAGTGAAAGGTGGTCTCGCAACAATGAGCAGTTCTTC. Its protein product is CASSERWSRNNEQFF.

V gene TRBV6-1 combines with J gene TRBJ2-5; 11 bases fit TRBD2. The V gene end was trimmed by 5 bases and the J gene end by 1 base; junction bases not matched to a gene: 6. In germline, CDR1 is MNHNS, CDR2 SASEGT. The CDR3 extends over 16 amino acids. The CDR3 sequence is CASSQGLAGLQETQYF. In DNA, the CDR3 is TGTGCCAGCAGTCAAGGACTAGCGGGTCTCCAAGAGACCCAGTACTTC.

There are many counts of this clonotype. V usage is TRBV18 and J usage is TRBJ2-5; D remains ambiguous. CDR3 length: 14 amino acids. Trimming left V 2 bases short and J 3 bases short, with 10 bases between. The V gene's germline CDR1 is KGHSH and CDR2 LQKENI. The CDR3 reads CASSPRSREETQYF. CDR3 coding DNA: TGTGCCAGCTCACCAAGGTCCAGAGAAGAGACCCAGTACTTC. The variable domain in full, completed from reference TRBV18 and TRBJ2-5, reads NAGVMQNPRHLVRRRGQEARLRCSPMKGHSHVYWYRQLPEEGLKFMVYLQKENIIDESGMPKERFSAEFPKEGPSILRIQQVVRGDSAAYFCASSPRSREETQYFGPGTRLLVL.

The chain has TRBV6-1 and TRBJ1-1, with 7 bases fitting TRBD1. The CDR3 covers 15 residues. Germline CDR1 and CDR2: MNHNS and SASEGT. J lost 1 base, V lost 5 bases, and 7 bases had no gene match. The CDR3 nucleotides read TGTGCCAGCAGTCGGGCTCCAGGGGGGAACACTGAAGCTTTCTTT. This encodes CASSRAPGGNTEAFF.

The V and J genes are TRBV12-3 or TRBV12-4 and TRBJ2-7; tentative D call: TRBD2 (6 bases). The CDR3 sequence is 15 residues long. Trimming cost V 2 bases and J 5 bases, with 16 bases left between them. CDR3 in amino acids: CASSLWGGRTHEQYF. CDR3 DNA sequence: TGTGCCAGCAGTTTATGGGGAGGCCGGACCCACGAGCAGTACTTC.

The V call is TRBV12-5, the J call TRBJ1-1, with no clear D. V was clipped by 8 bases and J by 4 bases, with 17 bases between them. The CDR3 has 14 residues. From germline, CDR1 is LGHNT and CDR2 FRNRAP. Here the CDR3 DNA reads TGTGCTAGTCGGGGAGAGGGTCGGGGCACTGAAGCTTTCTTT. Translation: CASRGEGRGTEAFF.

The chain is built from TRBV5-1 and TRBJ1-5; tentatively, D is TRBD1 (6 bases). The CDR3 consists of 14 residues. The V and J ends lost 4 bases and 9 bases respectively, with 17 bases between them. CDR1 SGHRS and CDR2 YFSETQ come from the germline V gene. CDR3 in DNA: TGCGCCAGCAGCCCAGGGGCCGAGACCTCGCCCCAGCATTTT. This translates into CASSPGAETSPQHF.

This clonotype was found a few times. The chain has TRBV5-1 and TRBJ2-1, with D uncertain. CDR1 and CDR2 (germline): SGHRS, YFSETQ. CDR3 length: 14 amino acids. Trimming left V 0 bases short and J 6 bases short, with 10 bases between. CDR3 protein: CASSLEGRSNEQFF. In DNA, the CDR3 is TGCGCCAGCAGCTTGGAAGGTCGGAGCAATGAGCAGTTCTTC.

V and J are TRBV19 and TRBJ2-2; D call uncertain. The CDR3 contains 11 residues. V lost 7 bases, J lost 7 bases, and 7 bases lay in between. Germline-derived CDR1 and CDR2 are LNHDA and SQIVND (reference sequence). CDR3 DNA sequence: TGTGCCAGTAATTCCAACGGGGAGCTGTTTTTT. It specifies CASNSNGELFF.

This clonotype appeared a few times. The chain uses TRBV4-2 and TRBJ2-2; 9 bases match TRBD1. The germline gives CDR1 LGHNA, CDR2 YNFKEQ. The CDR3 extends over 21 amino acids. The trim removed 1 base at V and 4 bases at J, leaving 19 bases unmatched. Here the CDR3 DNA reads TGTGCCAGCAGCCAAGTTCCGGGACAGGGAGGGTGGGGGAAAGCCACCGGGGAGCTGTTTTTT. Its translation: CASSQVPGQGGWGKATGELFF.

This clonotype turned up a few times. The chain employs TRBV15 and TRBJ2-3; D perhaps matches TRBD1 (5 bases). V lost 0 bases and J lost 1, with 8 bases in between. From germline, CDR1 is LNHNV and CDR2 YYDKDF (reference sequence). This CDR3 has 15 amino acids. The CDR3 region is CATSRDKGRTDTQYF. The CDR3 DNA sequence: TGTGCCACCAGCAGAGATAAGGGGCGCACAGATACGCAGTATTTT.

This clonotype occurred many times. The chain recombines TRBV12-3 or TRBV12-4 with TRBJ1-6, with D maybe TRBD1 (6 bases). Trimming pared 2 bases from V and 7 bases from J, leaving 12 bases between. The CDR3 has 15 residues. The CDR3 bases are TGTGCCAGCAGTTTATATGGGACATGGAATTCACCCCTCCACTTT. It specifies CASSLYGTWNSPLHF.

This clonotype was detected ten times or more. V gene TRBV12-3 or TRBV12-4 combines with J gene TRBJ2-1; the match to TRBD2 covers 8 bases. The CDR3 covers 15 residues. Trimming took 5 bases from V and 4 from J; bases not matched to a gene: 7. CDR3 loop: CASSPGLGPYNEQFF. CDR3 coding DNA: TGTGCCAGCAGTCCGGGACTAGGACCATACAATGAGCAGTTCTTC.

The gene calls are TRBV24-1 and TRBJ2-7; D possibly corresponds to TRBD2 (6 bases). The CDR3 has 16 amino acids. CDR1 and CDR2 from the germline V gene are KGHDR and SFDVKD. With 3 bases removed from V and 3 bases from J, the gap between germline ends came to 17 bases. CDR3 loop: CATSDPREGRGYEQYF. The CDR3 DNA reads TGTGCCACCAGTGATCCGCGGGAAGGTCGGGGCTACGAGCAGTACTTC.

This clonotype turned up a few times. The chain uses TRBV5-5 and TRBJ1-5; a possible D gene is TRBD1 (6 bases). V was trimmed by 5 bases and J by 9 bases, leaving 18 bases between them. The CDR3 runs 14 residues. Germline CDR1 is SGHKS and CDR2 is YYEKEE (reference sequence). The CDR3 region is CASRVGAGETPQHF. The CDR3 DNA reads as TGTGCCAGCAGGGTTGGGGCAGGGGAAACGCCCCAGCATTTT.

This clonotype was found a few times. V gene TRBV5-1 combines with J gene TRBJ2-1, with 13 bases that match TRBD2. V gave up 4 bases and J gave up 8 bases; unmatched junction bases: 3. This CDR3 is 14 amino acids long. Germline values: CDR1 SGHRS, CDR2 YFSETQ. The CDR3 loop reads CASSRTSGSYEQFF. The DNA for the CDR3 is TGCGCCAGCAGCCGGACTAGCGGGAGCTATGAGCAGTTCTTC.

The chain uses TRBV5-5 and TRBJ2-7; no definite D call. The V gene's germline CDR1 is SGHKS and CDR2 YYEKEE (reference sequence). The CDR3 covers 15 residues. Deletions cut 1 base from V and 0 bases from J, with 11 bases between. The CDR3 nucleotides read TGTGCCAGCAGCTTGCGCCGTCATAGCTCCTACGAGCAGTACTTC. It yields the protein CASSLRRHSSYEQYF.